This T cell receptor (beta chain) was identified during a study of cytomegalovirus exposure and HLA in healthy donors. The study's findings and limits: Later, TCR association rates were found to vary by HLA locus, highest for DRB1 and lowest for HLA-C.

A multiplex PCR was run with 60 Vbeta primers and 13 Jbeta primers. Generated by immunoSEQ multiplex PCR, the TCRdb table keeps only in-frame clones and is missing some. The sample consists of about 150,000 clones, approximately 80% of them appearing once. V lost 0 bases to trimming and J lost 4 bases; unmatched junction nucleotides: 9. CDR3 size: 16 residues. CDR1 is SGHRS, CDR2 YFSETQ, per germline. As to this clone: Its antigen remains unidentified.

The source is a male donor in good health and CMV-seronegative. The chain employs TRBV5-1 and TRBJ1-2; 7 nucleotides match TRBD1. The sequencing input was PBMCs. The CDR3: CASSLASTGLRYGYTF. The CDR3 DNA reads TGCGCCAGCAGCTTGGCTTCGACAGGGTTACGCTATGGCTACACCTTC.